The entry below gives a single T cell receptor beta chain sequence along with its context. This sample stems from a study of control samples from healthy donors and cancer patients. The assay was immunoSEQ multiplex PCR, and TCRdb's table has in-frame clones only and misses some. The sample lists about 44,000 clones, approximately 70% occurring once. The CDR3 contains 11 residues. Germline V gene lookup returns CDR1 GTSNPN and CDR2 SVGIG (reference sequence). V shed 3 bases and J shed 9 bases, with 10 bases lying between them. The chain combines TRBV30 with TRBJ2-3, with a tentative D call TRBD2 (5 bases). Sequencing was performed on formalin-fixed, paraffin-embedded tissue. The receptor's source is a male donor with melanoma. The chain's CDR3 is CAWRGERTQYF. The CDR3 coding sequence is TGTGCCTGGAGGGGAGAGCGGACGCAGTATTTT.